This T cell receptor (beta chain) derives from a study of tumor and adjacent non-tumor tissue in lung cancer. Findings and limits, study-wide: Significantly higher TCR diversity was found in tumor than normal lung. Top 100 clones took a larger repertoire share in normal lung.

Notes on this clonotype: Its antigen is as yet unknown.

Germline V gene sequence: CDR1 DFQATT, CDR2 SNEGSKA (reference sequence). This CDR3 has 14 amino acids. After removal of 1 base from V and 5 bases from J, the junction contained 1 base not matched to a gene. A modified ARM-PCR protocol with three rounds of nested PCR amplified TCRbeta. MiXCR, run by TCRdb on the multiplex PCR reads, gives a single entry per CDR3 protein. The data contain about 200,000 distinct CDR3 sequences, around 70% of them singletons. No cell sorting was done before RNA was extracted from the tissue. The sequencing input was lung tumor tissue. The chain recombines TRBV20-1 with TRBJ2-7, with 14 bases fitting TRBD2. This TCR derives from a man aged 55 to 69 with non-small cell lung cancer. CDR3 sequence (DNA): TGCAGTGCTAGAGGGACTAGCGGGAGGAACGAGCAGTACTTC. It specifies CSARGTSGRNEQYF.